Each of the 26 T cell receptor beta chains below was sequenced from the same sample in a study of human T cells and chemical hapten exposure. Via MiXCR, TCRdb re-called the RACE reads, giving one row per CDR3 protein. Among roughly 81,000 distinct CDR3 sequences listed, over 6.5% were seen once. The sample's time point: pre-sensitization, week 0. The treatment denotes: therapeutic diphenylcyclopropenone sensitization with weekly scalp DPC. The sample here was whole blood, taken in connection with sensitization to the hapten diphenylcyclopropenone (DPC). The receptors were sampled from a man aged 40-49 years with alopecia areata. Some clones in this sample may be carry-over from other donors' samples.

V gene TRBV7-9 combines with J gene TRBJ2-3; D remains unclear. CDR1 is SEHNR, CDR2 FQNEAQ, per germline (reference sequence). The V end was cut by 1 base, the J end by 5 bases, with 4 bases between. The CDR3 covers 12 residues. CDR3 bases: TGTGCCAGCAGCTTAGAACAAGATACGCAGTATTTT. Protein: CASSLEQDTQYF.

The table lists this clonotype with many counts. The chain is built from TRBV7-9 and TRBJ1-5, with no clear D. V lost 5 bases and J 7 bases, leaving 12 bases between the germline ends. The CDR3 spans 13 residues. Germline V gene sequence: CDR1 SEHNR, CDR2 FQNEAQ (reference sequence). CDR3 protein: CASSPDGRQPQHF. CDR3 bases: TGTGCCAGCAGCCCCGATGGGAGACAGCCCCAGCATTTT.

This clonotype was picked up many times. V gene TRBV5-1 combines with J gene TRBJ2-3; 11 positions match TRBD2. CDR1 SGHRS and CDR2 YFSETQ come from the germline V gene. The CDR3 sequence is 16 residues long. Unmatched junction bases numbered 1, after V lost 1 base and J lost 0 bases. CDR3 region: CASSLRTSGSTDTQYF. In DNA, the CDR3 is TGCGCCAGCAGCTTGAGGACTAGCGGGAGCACAGATACGCAGTATTTT.

This clonotype was detected many times. This chain's CDR3 is CASSQDSIWDTNEKLFF. CDR3 nucleotide sequence: TGCGCCAGCAGCCAAGACTCTATATGGGACACTAATGAAAAACTGTTTTTT. J is TRBJ1-4 and V is TRBV4-3, with D possibly being TRBD1 (5 bases). The CDR3 runs 17 residues. V lost 0 bases to trimming and J lost 2 bases, with 13 bases between them. Germline loops: CDR1 LGHNA, CDR2 YSLEER.

This chain joins TRBV5-6 and TRBJ1-5; 9 bases are shared with TRBD1. CDR1 is SGHDT and CDR2 is YYEEEE in the germline V gene. With V trimmed by 2 bases and J by 1 base, 4 bases remained unmatched. The CDR3 runs to 16 residues. The CDR3 sequence is CASSFGQGLSNQPQHF. In nucleotides, the CDR3 is TGTGCCAGCAGCTTCGGACAGGGGCTAAGCAATCAGCCCCAGCATTTT. The variable domain in full, completed from reference TRBV5-6 and TRBJ1-5, reads DAGVTQSPTHLIKTRGQQVTLRCSPKSGHDTVSWYQQALGQGPQFIFQYYEEEERQRGNFPDRFSGHQFPNYSSELNVNALLLGDSALYLCASSFGQGLSNQPQHFGDGTRLSIL.

This clonotype was seen only once. The rearrangement joins TRBV5-8 to TRBJ2-3, with 9 bases that match TRBD2. V lost 6 bases and J lost 3; bases outside the gene matches: 8. CDR1 is SGHTS and CDR2 is YDEGEE in the germline V gene. This CDR3 spans 15 amino acids. The CDR3 nucleotides are TGTGCCAGCACTAAAAATAGCGGGAGTACAGATACGCAGTATTTT. Amino acid sequence: CASTKNSGSTDTQYF.

This clonotype was observed many times. V is TRBV20-1 and J is TRBJ2-1, with 11 bases fitting TRBD2. Unmatched junction bases numbered 5, after V lost 6 bases and J lost 7 bases. This CDR3 is built from 13 residues. The germline V gene has CDR1 DFQATT and CDR2 SNEGSKA (reference sequence). CDR3 protein: CSAQLAGENEQFF. CDR3 in DNA: TGCAGTGCCCAACTAGCGGGAGAGAATGAGCAGTTCTTC.

This clonotype has at least ten counts. J is TRBJ1-3 and V is TRBV7-6; D not certain. Germline assignment: CDR1 SGHVS and CDR2 FNYEAQ. V dropped 1 base and J dropped 3 bases, with 10 bases sitting between them. The CDR3 is 15 amino acids. Written as DNA, the CDR3 is TGTGCCAGCAGCTTAGGGTCGGCAAATGGAAACACCATATATTTT. This gives the protein CASSLGSANGNTIYF. Complete variable domain (other parts from reference TRBV7-6 and TRBJ1-3): GAGVSQSPRYKVTKRGQDVALRCDPISGHVSLYWYRQALGQGPEFLTYFNYEAQQDKSGLPNDRFSAERPEGSISTLTIQRTEQRDSAMYRCASSLGSANGNTIYFGEGSWLTVV.

This clonotype was counted ten times or more. The gene calls are TRBV6-5 and TRBJ1-2; possibly TRBD1 for D (6 bases). Germline V gives CDR1 MNHEY, CDR2 SVGAGI. CDR3 length: 13 amino acids. V lost 6 bases and J 1 base, leaving 9 bases between the germline ends. The CDR3 loop reads CASSYRDNYGYTF. The CDR3 DNA sequence: TGTGCCAGCAGCTACAGGGATAACTATGGCTACACCTTC.

The chain uses TRBV28 and TRBJ2-1, with 10 positions matching TRBD2. The CDR3 has 16 residues. Germline-derived CDR1 and CDR2 are MDHEN and SYDVKM. The trim removed 6 bases at V and 9 bases at J, leaving 14 bases unmatched. Here the CDR3 DNA reads TGTGCCAGCAGCCTTGGGGCTAGCGGGAGTTGGGGTGAGCAGTTCTTC. Translation gives CASSLGASGSWGEQFF.

V usage is TRBV12-3 or TRBV12-4 and J usage is TRBJ1-1; D is possibly TRBD1 (5 bases). CDR3 length: 14 amino acids. V was trimmed by 2 bases and J by 5 bases, leaving 12 bases between them. CDR3 protein: CASSLMGGGTEAFF. DNA of the CDR3: TGTGCCAGCAGTTTAATGGGGGGAGGTACTGAAGCTTTCTTT.

The table lists this clonotype with many counts. The chain combines TRBV12-3 or TRBV12-4 with TRBJ1-6; a possible D gene is TRBD1 (6 bases). Trimming cost V 3 bases and J 6 bases, with 9 bases left between them. The CDR3 has 14 amino acids. CDR3 residues: CASSFGQLNSPLHF. The CDR3 DNA is TGTGCCAGCAGTTTTGGACAGCTTAATTCACCCCTCCACTTT.

This clonotype has just a few counts. V is TRBV5-1 and J is TRBJ2-3; D unresolved. The CDR3 totals 15 residues. Between the trimmed V and J ends, which lost 0 bases and 2 bases, there was a span of 10 bases. Germline V CDR1 and CDR2: SGHRS, YFSETQ. The CDR3 is CASSLDQTVTDTQYF. Here the CDR3 DNA reads TGCGCCAGCAGCTTGGACCAGACGGTCACAGATACGCAGTATTTT.

J is TRBJ2-1 and V is TRBV10-2; no firm D call. V lost 5 bases and J lost 4, with 9 bases in between. The CDR3 consists of 13 residues. CDR1 WSHSY and CDR2 SAAADI come from the germline V gene. CDR3 DNA: TGCGCCAGCAGTTTAGCCAGATACAATGAGCAGTTCTTC. The encoded protein is CASSLARYNEQFF.

This clonotype was detected a few times. One junction end does not reproduce the germline sequence, and a read error may be involved. This chain joins TRBV7-7 and TRBJ2-6; 7 bases map to TRBD2. The CDR3 has 17 residues. Looked up from germline, CDR1 is SSHAT and CDR2 is FNYEAQ (reference sequence). As DNA, the CDR3 is TGTGCTAGCAGCTTATCTACGGCGGGGGCTGGGGCCAACGTCCTGACTTTC. It codes for CASSLSTAGAGANVLTF. Complete variable domain (other parts from reference TRBV7-7 and TRBJ2-6): GAGVSQSPRYKVTKRGQDVTLRCDPISSHATLYWYQQALGQGPEFLTYFNYEAQPDKSGLPSDRFSAERPEGSISTLTIQRTEQRDSAMYRCASSLSTAGAGANVLTFGAGSRLTVL.

In this sample, this clonotype turned up a few times. The rearrangement links TRBV3-1 to TRBJ1-2, with D possibly matching TRBD1 (5 bases). Germline V gene lookup returns CDR1 LGHDT and CDR2 YNNKEL (reference sequence). V dropped 0 bases and J dropped 5 bases, with 13 bases sitting between them. This CDR3 has 15 residues. In DNA, the CDR3 is TGTGCCAGCAGCCAAGATCCGGGGGGGAGATATGGCTACACCTTC. Translating gives CASSQDPGGRYGYTF.

Many counts were recorded for this clonotype. This rearrangement joins TRBV5-6 to TRBJ1-2; TRBD1 matches 8 bases. This CDR3 has 14 amino acids. V dropped 1 base and J dropped 8; count of bases not matched to a gene: 7. Germline CDR1 is SGHDT and CDR2 is YYEEEE. CDR3 residues: CASSLLGRGQGYTF. The CDR3 DNA is TGTGCCAGCAGCTTGTTGGGCAGGGGGCAGGGCTACACCTTC.

This clonotype was counted a few times. The gene calls are TRBV5-1 and TRBJ2-4, with D possibly being TRBD2 (5 bases). Germline loops: CDR1 SGHRS, CDR2 YFSETQ. This CDR3 contains 14 residues. Trimming removed 4 bases from V and 0 bases from J, with 8 bases in between. The CDR3 sequence is CASSPGIAKNIQYF. The CDR3 nucleotides read TGCGCCAGCAGCCCCGGGATAGCCAAAAACATTCAGTACTTC. Drawing the rest from reference TRBV5-1 and TRBJ2-4, the complete variable domain is KAGVTQTPRYLIKTRGQQVTLSCSPISGHRSVSWYQQTPGQGLQFLFEYFSETQRNKGNFPGRFSGRQFSNSRSEMNVSTLELGDSALYLCASSPGIAKNIQYFGAGTRLSVL.

This clonotype was seen more than once but under ten times. The V gene is TRBV5-4, the J gene TRBJ2-1; D is undetermined. Trimming removed 6 bases from V and 0 bases from J, with 13 bases in between. The CDR3 spans 15 residues. The germline CDR1 and CDR2 sequences are SGHNT and YYREEE (reference sequence). For the CDR3, the DNA is TGTGCCAGCACCCTTCCTGGTAGCTCCTACAATGAGCAGTTCTTC. As protein: CASTLPGSSYNEQFF.

The chain carries TRBV19 and TRBJ1-1; D gene uncertain. CDR1 LNHDA and CDR2 SQIVND come from the germline V gene (reference sequence). Trimming shortened V by 4 bases and J by 1 base, and 7 bases separated the two germline ends. This CDR3 region has 13 residues. CDR3 DNA sequence: TGTGCCAGTAGTAAGGGCCGGAACACTGAAGCTTTCTTT. Amino acids: CASSKGRNTEAFF. Together with reference TRBV19 and TRBJ1-1, the CDR3 gives the full variable domain: DGGITQSPKYLFRKEGQNVTLSCEQNLNHDAMYWYRQDPGQGLRLIYYSQIVNDFQKGDIAEGYSVSREKKESFPLTVTSAQKNPTAFYLCASSKGRNTEAFFGQGTRLTVV.

V is TRBV2 and J is TRBJ2-5, with D unclear. Per germline, CDR1 SNHLY and CDR2 FYNNEI. The V and J ends lost 8 bases and 4 bases respectively, with 17 bases between them. The CDR3 sequence is 14 residues long. Here the CDR3 reads CASGPWQVGETQYF. The CDR3 nucleotides are TGTGCCAGCGGGCCTTGGCAGGTCGGAGAGACCCAGTACTTC.

This clonotype was observed a single time. This may arise from a read error, as a much more abundant clone is one base away. This chain links TRBV11-2 with TRBJ2-5, with 11 bases fitting TRBD2. Germline V gives CDR1 SGHAT, CDR2 FQNNGV. This CDR3 has 16 residues. The CDR3 spells CDSSILAGALGETQYF. The CDR3 DNA is TGTGACAGCAGCATACTAGCGGGGGCCCTCGGGGAGACCCAGTACTTC.

This clonotype appeared many times. The rearrangement joins TRBV6-4 to TRBJ2-7, with TRBD2 identical over 9 bases. CDR3 length equals 13 residues. Germline loops: CDR1 MRHNA, CDR2 SNTAGT. The V and J ends lost 6 bases and 0 bases, in that order; junction bases with no gene match: 0. The CDR3 DNA sequence: TGTGCCAGCAGGGGACTAGCCTCCTACGAGCAGTACGTC. Protein product: CASRGLASYEQYV.

The J gene is TRBJ2-2, the V gene TRBV2; D might be TRBD1 (5 bases). The CDR3 loop spans 14 amino acids. Per the germline V gene, CDR1 is SNHLY and CDR2 is FYNNEI. V lost 8 bases and J lost 1, with 11 bases in between. The CDR3 here is CASRQILNTGELFF. CDR3 bases: TGTGCCAGCCGACAGATCTTGAACACCGGGGAGCTGTTTTTT.

This clonotype was detected a few times. The gene calls are TRBV12-3 or TRBV12-4 and TRBJ2-3; 8 nucleotides agree with TRBD2. The CDR3 totals 16 residues. V dropped 5 bases and J dropped 12; count of bases not matched to a gene: 19. CDR3 residues: CASSPWVAGSRPSQYF. The CDR3 DNA reads TGTGCCAGCAGTCCCTGGGTAGCGGGGTCTAGGCCCTCTCAGTATTTT.

This chain's CDR3 is CASSLRPASGSLNEQFF. The CDR3 coding sequence is TGTGCCAGCTCACTGCGCCCCGCTAGCGGGAGTTTAAATGAGCAGTTCTTC. The rearrangement joins TRBV18 to TRBJ2-1; 10 bases are shared with TRBD2. Germline CDR1 KGHSH, CDR2 LQKENI. This CDR3 region has 17 residues. The trim removed 4 bases at V and 7 bases at J, leaving 13 bases unmatched.